This T cell receptor beta chain was recovered during a study of blood T cells in healthy people across ages. Study-wide findings and caveats: More naive CD4+ cells and higher diversity were found in long-lived than in aged donors. As naive T cell percentage varied, TCR beta diversity correlated strongly with it.

CDR1 is LGHNA and CDR2 is YNFKEQ in the germline V gene. After removal of 0 bases from V and 7 bases from J, the junction contained 9 bases not matched to a gene. This CDR3 is built from 18 residues. This clonotype was found a few times. Its antigen is not identified. The second PCR ran roughly 6 to 11 cycles with a sample-barcoded 5' primer and J-beta primers. TCRdb re-analysed the 5' RACE reads in MiXCR, keeping a single row per CDR3 protein. The sample lists about 730,000 distinct CDR3 sequences, about 42% occurring once. The chain carries TRBV4-2 and TRBJ2-2, with 12 positions matching TRBD2. The sample taken for sequencing was blood. The sequence was obtained from a woman aged 60 to 75 in good health. CDR3 residues: CASSQDQTSGSNGGELFF. Written as DNA, the CDR3 is TGTGCCAGCAGCCAAGATCAGACTAGCGGGAGTAATGGCGGGGAGCTGTTTTTT.